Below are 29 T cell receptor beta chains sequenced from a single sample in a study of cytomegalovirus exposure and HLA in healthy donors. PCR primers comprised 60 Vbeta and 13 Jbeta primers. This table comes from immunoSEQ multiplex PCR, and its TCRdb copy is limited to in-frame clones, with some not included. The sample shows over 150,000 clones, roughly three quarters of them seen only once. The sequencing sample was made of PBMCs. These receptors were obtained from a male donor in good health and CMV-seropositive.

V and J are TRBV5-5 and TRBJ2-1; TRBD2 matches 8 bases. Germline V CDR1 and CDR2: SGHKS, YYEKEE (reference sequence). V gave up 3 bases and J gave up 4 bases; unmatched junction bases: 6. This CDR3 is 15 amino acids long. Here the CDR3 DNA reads TGTGCCAGCAGCTACCCGGGACTAGATTACAATGAGCAGTTCTTC. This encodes CASSYPGLDYNEQFF.

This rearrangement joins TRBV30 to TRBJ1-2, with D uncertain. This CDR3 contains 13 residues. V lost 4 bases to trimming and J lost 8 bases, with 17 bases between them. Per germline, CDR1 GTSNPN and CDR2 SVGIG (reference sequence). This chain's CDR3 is CAWNFGGGYGYTF. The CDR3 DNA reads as TGTGCCTGGAATTTCGGTGGCGGCTACGGCTACACCTTC.

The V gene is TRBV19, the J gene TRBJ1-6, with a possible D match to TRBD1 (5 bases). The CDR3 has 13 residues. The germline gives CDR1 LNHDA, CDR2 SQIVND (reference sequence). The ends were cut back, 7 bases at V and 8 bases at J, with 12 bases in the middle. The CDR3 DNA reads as TGTGCCAGTACCCCTCCGACAGATTCACCCCTCCACTTT. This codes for CASTPPTDSPLHF.

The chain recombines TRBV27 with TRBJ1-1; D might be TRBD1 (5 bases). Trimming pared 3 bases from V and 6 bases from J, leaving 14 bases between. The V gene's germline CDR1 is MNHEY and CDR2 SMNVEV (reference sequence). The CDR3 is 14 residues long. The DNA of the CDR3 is TGTGCCAGCAGTTTTGCACGGGGGAGGGCTGAAGCTTTCTTT. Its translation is CASSFARGRAEAFF.

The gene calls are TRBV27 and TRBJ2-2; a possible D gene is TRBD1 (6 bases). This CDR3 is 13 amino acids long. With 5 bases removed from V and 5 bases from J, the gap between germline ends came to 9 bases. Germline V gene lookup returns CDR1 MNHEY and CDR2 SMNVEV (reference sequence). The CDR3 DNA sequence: TGTGCCAGCAGTCCGCAGGGGACCGGGGAGCTGTTTTTT. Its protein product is CASSPQGTGELFF.

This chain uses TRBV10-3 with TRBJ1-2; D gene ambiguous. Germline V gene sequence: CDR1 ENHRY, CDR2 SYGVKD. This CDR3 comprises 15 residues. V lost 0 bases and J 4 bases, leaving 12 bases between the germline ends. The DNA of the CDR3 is TGTGCCATCAGTGAGTCTTGGGCAGGATCCTATGGCTACACCTTC. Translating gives CAISESWAGSYGYTF.

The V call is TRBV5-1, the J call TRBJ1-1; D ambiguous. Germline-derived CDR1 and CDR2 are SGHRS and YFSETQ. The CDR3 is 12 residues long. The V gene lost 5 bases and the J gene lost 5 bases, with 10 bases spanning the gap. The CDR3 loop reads CASRNDGTEAFF. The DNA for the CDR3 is TGCGCCAGCAGAAATGACGGGACTGAAGCTTTCTTT. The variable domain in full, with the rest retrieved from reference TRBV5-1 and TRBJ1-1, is KAGVTQTPRYLIKTRGQQVTLSCSPISGHRSVSWYQQTPGQGLQFLFEYFSETQRNKGNFPGRFSGRQFSNSRSEMNVSTLELGDSALYLCASRNDGTEAFFGQGTRLTVV.

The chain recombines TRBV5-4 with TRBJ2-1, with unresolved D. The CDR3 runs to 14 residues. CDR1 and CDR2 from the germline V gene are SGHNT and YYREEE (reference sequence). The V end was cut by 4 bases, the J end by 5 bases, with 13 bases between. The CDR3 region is CASSTIARDNEQFF. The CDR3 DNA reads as TGTGCCAGCAGCACCATCGCCCGCGACAATGAGCAGTTCTTC.

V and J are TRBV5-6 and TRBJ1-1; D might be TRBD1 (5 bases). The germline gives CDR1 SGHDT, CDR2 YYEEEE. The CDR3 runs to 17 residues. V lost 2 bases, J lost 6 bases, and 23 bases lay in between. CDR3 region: CASSFQQVNRYRPEAFF. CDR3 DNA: TGTGCCAGCAGCTTCCAACAGGTGAATAGGTACCGTCCTGAAGCTTTCTTT.

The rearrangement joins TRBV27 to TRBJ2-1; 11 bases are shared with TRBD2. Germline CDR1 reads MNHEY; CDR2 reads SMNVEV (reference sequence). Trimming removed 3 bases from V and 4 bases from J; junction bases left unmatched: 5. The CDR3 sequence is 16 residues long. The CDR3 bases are TGTGCCAGCAGTTTCACTAGCGGGGGCCTATACAATGAGCAGTTCTTC. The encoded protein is CASSFTSGGLYNEQFF.

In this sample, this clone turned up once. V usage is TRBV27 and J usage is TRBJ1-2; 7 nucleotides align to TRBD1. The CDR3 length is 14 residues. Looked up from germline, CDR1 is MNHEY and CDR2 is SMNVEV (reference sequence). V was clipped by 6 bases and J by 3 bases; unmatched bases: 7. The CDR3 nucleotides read TGTGCCAGCAGAATGACAGGGAATCACTATGGCTACACCTTC. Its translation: CASRMTGNHYGYTF.

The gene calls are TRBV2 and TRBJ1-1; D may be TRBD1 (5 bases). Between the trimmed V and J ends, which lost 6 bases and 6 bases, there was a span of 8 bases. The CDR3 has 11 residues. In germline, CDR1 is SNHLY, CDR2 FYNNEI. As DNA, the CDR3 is TGTGCCAGCAGCTGGGACTCTGAAGCTTTCTTT. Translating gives CASSWDSEAFF. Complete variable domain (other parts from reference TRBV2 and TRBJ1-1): EPEVTQTPSHQVTQMGQEVILRCVPISNHLYFYWYRQILGQKVEFLVSFYNNEISEKSEIFDDQFSVERPDGSNFTLKIRSTKLEDSAMYFCASSWDSEAFFGQGTRLTVV.

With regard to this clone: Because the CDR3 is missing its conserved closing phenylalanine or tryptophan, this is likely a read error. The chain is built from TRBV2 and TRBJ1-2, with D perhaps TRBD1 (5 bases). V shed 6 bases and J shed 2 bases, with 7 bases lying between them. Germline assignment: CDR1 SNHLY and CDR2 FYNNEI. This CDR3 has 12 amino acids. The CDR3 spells CASSRQNYGYTL. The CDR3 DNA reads TGTGCCAGCAGCCGACAGAACTATGGCTACACCCTC.

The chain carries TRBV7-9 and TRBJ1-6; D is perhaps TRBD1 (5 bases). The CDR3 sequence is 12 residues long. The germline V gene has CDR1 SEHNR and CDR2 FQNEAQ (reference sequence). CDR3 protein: CSGQGNNSPLHF. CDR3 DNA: TGTTCCGGCCAGGGTAATAATTCACCCCTCCACTTT.

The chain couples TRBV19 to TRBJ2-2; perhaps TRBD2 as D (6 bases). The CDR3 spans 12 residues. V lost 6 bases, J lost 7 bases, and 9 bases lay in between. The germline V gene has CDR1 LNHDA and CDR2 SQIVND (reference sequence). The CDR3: CASSLGGGELFF. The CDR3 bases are TGTGCCAGTAGCTTGGGGGGCGGGGAGCTGTTTTTT.

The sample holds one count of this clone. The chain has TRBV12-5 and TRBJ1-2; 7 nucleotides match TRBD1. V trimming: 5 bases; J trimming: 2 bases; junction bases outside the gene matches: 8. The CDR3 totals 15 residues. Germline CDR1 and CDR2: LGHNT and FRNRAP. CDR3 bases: TGTGCTAGTGGTCCGAGCGGACAGGTAAACTATGGCTACACCTTC. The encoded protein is CASGPSGQVNYGYTF.

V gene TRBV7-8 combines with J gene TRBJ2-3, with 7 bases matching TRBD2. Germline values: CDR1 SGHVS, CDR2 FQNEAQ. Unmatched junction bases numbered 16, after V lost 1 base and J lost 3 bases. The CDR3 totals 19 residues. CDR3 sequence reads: CASSLVPLRRSGETDTQYF. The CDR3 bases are TGTGCCAGCAGCTTAGTCCCCCTCCGCCGCAGCGGGGAAACAGATACGCAGTATTTT. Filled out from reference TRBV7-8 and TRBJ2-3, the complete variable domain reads GAGVSQSPRYKVAKRGQDVALRCDPISGHVSLFWYQQALGQGPEFLTYFQNEAQLDKSGLPSDRFFAERPEGSVSTLKIQRTQQEDSAVYLCASSLVPLRRSGETDTQYFGPGTRLTVL.

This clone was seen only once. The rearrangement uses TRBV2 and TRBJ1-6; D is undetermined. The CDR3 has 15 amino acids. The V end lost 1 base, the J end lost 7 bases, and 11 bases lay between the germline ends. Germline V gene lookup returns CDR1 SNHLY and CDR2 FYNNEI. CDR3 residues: CASSEVMTLNSPLHF. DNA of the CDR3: TGTGCCAGCAGTGAAGTTATGACACTCAATTCACCCCTCCACTTT.

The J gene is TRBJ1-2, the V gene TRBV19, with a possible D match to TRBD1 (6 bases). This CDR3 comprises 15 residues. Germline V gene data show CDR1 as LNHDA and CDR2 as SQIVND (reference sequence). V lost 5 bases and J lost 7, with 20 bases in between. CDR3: CASSASTGIVGGYTF. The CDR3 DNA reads TGTGCCAGTAGTGCCTCGACAGGTATTGTTGGTGGCTACACCTTC.

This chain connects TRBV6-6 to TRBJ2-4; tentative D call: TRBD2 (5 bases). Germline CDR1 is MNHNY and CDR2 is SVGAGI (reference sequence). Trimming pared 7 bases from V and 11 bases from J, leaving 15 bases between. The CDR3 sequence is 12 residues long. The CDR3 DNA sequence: TGTGCCAGCACCGCGGGTAGTATCCTTCAGTACTTC. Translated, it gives CASTAGSILQYF.

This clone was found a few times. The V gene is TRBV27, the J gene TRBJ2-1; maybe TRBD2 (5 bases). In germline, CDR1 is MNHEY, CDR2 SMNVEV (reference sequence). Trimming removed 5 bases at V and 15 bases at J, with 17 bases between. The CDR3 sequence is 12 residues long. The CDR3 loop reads CASSENLGIWFF. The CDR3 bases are TGTGCCAGCAGTGAAAACCTCGGGATCTGGTTCTTC.

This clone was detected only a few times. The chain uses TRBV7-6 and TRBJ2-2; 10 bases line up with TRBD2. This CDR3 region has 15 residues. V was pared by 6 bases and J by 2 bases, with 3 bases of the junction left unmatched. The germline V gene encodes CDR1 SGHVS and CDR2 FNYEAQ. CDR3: CASRLAGLNTGELFF. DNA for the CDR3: TGTGCCAGCAGACTAGCGGGGCTTAACACCGGGGAGCTGTTTTTT.

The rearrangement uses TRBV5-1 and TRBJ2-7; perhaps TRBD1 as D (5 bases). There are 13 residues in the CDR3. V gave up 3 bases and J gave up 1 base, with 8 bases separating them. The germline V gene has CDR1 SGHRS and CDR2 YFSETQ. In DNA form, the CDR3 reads TGCGCCAGCAGCTCGTCAGGGTCCTACGAGCAGTACTTC. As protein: CASSSSGSYEQYF. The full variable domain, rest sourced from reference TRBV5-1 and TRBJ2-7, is KAGVTQTPRYLIKTRGQQVTLSCSPISGHRSVSWYQQTPGQGLQFLFEYFSETQRNKGNFPGRFSGRQFSNSRSEMNVSTLELGDSALYLCASSSSGSYEQYFGPGTRLTVT.

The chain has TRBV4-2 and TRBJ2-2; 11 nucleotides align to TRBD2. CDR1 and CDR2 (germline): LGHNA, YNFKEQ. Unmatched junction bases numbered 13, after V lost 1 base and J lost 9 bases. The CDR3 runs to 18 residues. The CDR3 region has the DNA TGTGCCAGCAGCCAAGGTTCTAGCGGGGGGCCGCTCTTTCGGGAGCTGTTTTTT. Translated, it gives CASSQGSSGGPLFRELFF.

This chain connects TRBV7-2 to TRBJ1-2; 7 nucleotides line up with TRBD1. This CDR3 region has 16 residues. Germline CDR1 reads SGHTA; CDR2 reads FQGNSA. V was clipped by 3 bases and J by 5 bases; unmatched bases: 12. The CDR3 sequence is CASSFVADRDGYGYTF. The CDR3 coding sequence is TGTGCCAGCAGCTTCGTCGCTGACAGGGATGGATATGGCTACACCTTC.

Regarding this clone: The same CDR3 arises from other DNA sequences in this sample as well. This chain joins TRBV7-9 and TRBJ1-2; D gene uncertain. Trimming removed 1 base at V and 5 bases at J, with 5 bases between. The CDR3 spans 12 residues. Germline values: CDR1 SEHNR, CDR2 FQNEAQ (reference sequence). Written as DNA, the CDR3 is TGTGCCAGCAGCTTAGACAGTTATGGCTACACCTTC. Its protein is CASSLDSYGYTF.

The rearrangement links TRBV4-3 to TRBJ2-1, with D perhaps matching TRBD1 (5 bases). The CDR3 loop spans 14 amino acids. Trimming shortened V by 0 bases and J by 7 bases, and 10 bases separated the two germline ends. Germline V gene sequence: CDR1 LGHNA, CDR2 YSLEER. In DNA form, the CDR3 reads TGCGCCAGCAGCCAAGAGTGGCAGGGAAATGAGCAGTTCTTC. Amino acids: CASSQEWQGNEQFF.

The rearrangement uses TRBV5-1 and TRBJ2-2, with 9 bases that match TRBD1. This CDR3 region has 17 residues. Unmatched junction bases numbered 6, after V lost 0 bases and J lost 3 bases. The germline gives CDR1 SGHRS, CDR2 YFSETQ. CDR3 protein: CASSLVGTGQDTGELFF. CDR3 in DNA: TGCGCCAGCAGCTTGGTTGGGACAGGGCAGGACACCGGGGAGCTGTTTTTT.

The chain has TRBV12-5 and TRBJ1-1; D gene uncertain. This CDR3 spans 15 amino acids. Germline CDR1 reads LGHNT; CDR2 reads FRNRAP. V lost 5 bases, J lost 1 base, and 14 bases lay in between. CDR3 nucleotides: TGTGCTAGTGGTGAGCCCTTATCGGGGAACACTGAAGCTTTCTTT. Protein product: CASGEPLSGNTEAFF.